This is a list of T cell receptor beta chains from one sample in a study of control samples from healthy donors and cancer patients. Clones were read by immunoSEQ multiplex PCR, and TCRdb kept only the in-frame ones, dropping some. Listed are roughly 190,000 clones; under 2.5% falls within the top ten. Sequencing used blood. All receptors come from a woman aged 25 to 45 in good health. CDR3s include the opening cysteine and the closing phenylalanine or tryptophan. D genes are given only for firm matches.

V,D,length,J,DNA,CDR3
TRBV6-5,TRBD1,15,TRBJ2-3,TGTGCCAGCAGTAGGACAGGGTACCCCCCAGATACGCAGTATTTT,CASSRTGYPPDTQYF
TRBV27,-,16,TRBJ1-6,TGTGCCAGCAGTGGTCTGGGAAGGGGACATAATTCACCCCTCCACTTT,CASSGLGRGHNSPLHF
TRBV21-1,-,15,TRBJ2-1,TGTGCCAGCCCTCATTCCAGCTTCGTCTACAATGAGCAGTTCTTC,CASPHSSFVYNEQFF
TRBV3-1/TRBV3-2,-,15,TRBJ2-5,TGTGCCAGCAGCCAATCCGAGACTCTCCAAGAGACCCAGTACTTC,CASSQSETLQETQYF
TRBV28,-,14,TRBJ1-2,TGTGCCAGCAGTTTTTCAGGGTCTGACTATGGCTACACCTTC,CASSFSGSDYGYTF
TRBV6-5,-,15,TRBJ1-4,TGTGCCAGCAGGACATCCTTTGGGGTTAATGAAAAACTGTTTTTT,CASRTSFGVNEKLFF
TRBV7-6,-,15,TRBJ1-2,TGTGCCAGCAGCTTAGGCGGGTCGCCGGGATATGGCTACACCTTC,CASSLGGSPGYGYTF
TRBV27,TRBD1,15,TRBJ1-5,TGTGCCAGAAGGGTGGGGACAGTCTCGGATCAGCCCCAGCATTTT,CARRVGTVSDQPQHF
TRBV12-3/TRBV12-4,-,12,TRBJ1-3,TGTGCCAGCCAAAGCTCTGGAAACACCATATATTTT,CASQSSGNTIYF
TRBV9,-,15,TRBJ2-2,TGTGCCAGCAGCTTCGGAGGGGGATACACCGGGGAGCTGTTTTTT,CASSFGGGYTGELFF
TRBV12-3/TRBV12-4,-,13,TRBJ1-5,TGTGCCAGCAGACCAACGGGTAATCAGCCCCAGCATTTT,CASRPTGNQPQHF